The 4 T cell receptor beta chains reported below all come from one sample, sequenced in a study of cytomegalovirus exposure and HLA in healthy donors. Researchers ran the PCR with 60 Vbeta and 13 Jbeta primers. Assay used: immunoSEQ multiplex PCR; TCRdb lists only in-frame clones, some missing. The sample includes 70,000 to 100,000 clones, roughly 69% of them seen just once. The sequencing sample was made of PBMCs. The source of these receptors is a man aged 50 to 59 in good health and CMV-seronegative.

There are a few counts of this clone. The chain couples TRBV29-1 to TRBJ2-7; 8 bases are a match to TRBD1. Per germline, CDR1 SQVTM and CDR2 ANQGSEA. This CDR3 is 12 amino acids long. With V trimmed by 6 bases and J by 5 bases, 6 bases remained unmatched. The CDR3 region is CSVRTGSNEQYF. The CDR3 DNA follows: TGCAGCGTGAGGACAGGGTCTAACGAGCAGTACTTC.

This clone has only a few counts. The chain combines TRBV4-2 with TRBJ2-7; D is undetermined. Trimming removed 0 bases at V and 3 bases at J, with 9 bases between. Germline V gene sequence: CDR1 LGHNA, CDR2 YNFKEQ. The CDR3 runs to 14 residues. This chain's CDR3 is CASSQEGGYYEQYV. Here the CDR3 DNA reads TGTGCCAGCAGCCAAGAAGGCGGCTACTACGAGCAGTACGTC.

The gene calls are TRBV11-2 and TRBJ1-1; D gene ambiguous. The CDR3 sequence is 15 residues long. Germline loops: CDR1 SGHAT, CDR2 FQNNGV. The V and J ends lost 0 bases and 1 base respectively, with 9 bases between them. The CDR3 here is CASSLDSQWNTEAFF. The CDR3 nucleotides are TGTGCCAGCAGCTTAGATAGCCAGTGGAACACTGAAGCTTTCTTT.

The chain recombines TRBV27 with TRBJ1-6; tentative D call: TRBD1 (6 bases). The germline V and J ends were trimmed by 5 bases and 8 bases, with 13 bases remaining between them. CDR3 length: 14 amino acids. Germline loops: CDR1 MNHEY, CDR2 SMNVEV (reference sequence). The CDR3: CASSIRGADSPLHF. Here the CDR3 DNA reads TGTGCCAGCAGTATCAGGGGAGCGGATTCACCCCTCCACTTT.